A selection of T cell receptor beta chains follows, all from one sample in a study of cytomegalovirus exposure and HLA in healthy donors. Profiled with immunoSEQ multiplex PCR; TCRdb holds only in-frame clones, not every one. The table for this sample gives under 40,000 clones. The source material was PBMCs. These receptors originate from a woman aged 40-49 years in good health and CMV-seropositive. Each CDR3 is given with its conserved first and last residue. A D gene is named only where the DNA matches it firmly.

DNA,CDR3,V,J,D
TGTGCCAGCAGTTTATTACTAGCTAGCTCCTACAATGAGCAGTTCTTC,CASSLLLASSYNEQFF,TRBV28,TRBJ2-1,-
TGCGCCAGCAGCCAAGTTCTAGCGGGCTCCGCGAACACCGGGGAGCTGTTTTTT,CASSQVLAGSANTGELFF,TRBV4-1,TRBJ2-2,TRBD2
TGTGCCATCAGTGAGTCCTTGAGCTCCTATAATTCACCCCTCCACTTT,CAISESLSSYNSPLHF,TRBV10-3,TRBJ1-6,-
TGTGCCAGCAGCGTGGAGAGACCGGATCTTGGCGAAAAACTGTTTTTT,CASSVERPDLGEKLFF,TRBV7-8,TRBJ1-4,-
TGTGCCAGCAGCGTAGGGCCCGATAACTATGGCTACACCTTC,CASSVGPDNYGYTF,TRBV9,TRBJ1-2,-
TGTGCCAGCAAAAACCAGGGGAGCTCCTACAATGAGCAGTTCTTC,CASKNQGSSYNEQFF,TRBV28,TRBJ2-1,-
TGTGCCAGCAGTGAATTGGGGGCCCTGGGGACCCAGTACTTC,CASSELGALGTQYF,TRBV25-1,TRBJ2-5,-
TGCGCCAGCAGCTTGGTGGTGGGGCGGGACAGGAACCACGAGCAGTACTTC,CASSLVVGRDRNHEQYF,TRBV5-1,TRBJ2-7,TRBD1
TGTGCCATCACAAGGACAGTAGTCTCTGGGGCCAACGTCCTGACTTTC,CAITRTVVSGANVLTF,TRBV10-3,TRBJ2-6,-
TGTGCCACCAGCAGAGATTCAGGGGGCTATGGGGCTGGGGCCAACGTCCTGACTTTC,CATSRDSGGYGAGANVLTF,TRBV15,TRBJ2-6,TRBD1
TGTGCCAGCAGTGAAGACGGTGATAGCAATCAGCCCCAGCATTTT,CASSEDGDSNQPQHF,TRBV6-1,TRBJ1-5,-
TGCGCCAGCAGTCAATCGGCGGGGGACCCCTACGAGCAGTACTTC,CASSQSAGDPYEQYF,TRBV23-1,TRBJ2-7,TRBD2
TGTGCCAGCAGCTTAACGCGGCGGGGGCGCACAGATACGCAGTATTTT,CASSLTRRGRTDTQYF,TRBV7-3,TRBJ2-3,-
TGTGCCAGCAGCTTAGGTCAGGTGATACTCCAAGAGACCCAGTACTTC,CASSLGQVILQETQYF,TRBV7-9,TRBJ2-5,-
TGTGCCAGCAGCTTAGCGCGGCCATCCCCCAGTGGTAGTGGTGGAGAAGCTTTCTTT,CASSLARPSPSGSGGEAFF,TRBV7-9,TRBJ1-1,-
TGCGCCAGCAGCTTGGACAGGGGTTACGAGCAGTACTTC,CASSLDRGYEQYF,TRBV5-1,TRBJ2-7,TRBD1
TGCGCCAGCAGCAGGGGCTACAATGAGCAGTTCTTC,CASSRGYNEQFF,TRBV5-1,TRBJ2-1,-
TGTGCCAGCAGGTTGTTTACAGGGTTTGGGGAGACCCAGTACTTC,CASRLFTGFGETQYF,TRBV27,TRBJ2-5,-
TGTGCCAGCAGCCCAGGGGGGTACTCCTACAATGAGCAGTTCTTC,CASSPGGYSYNEQFF,TRBV9,TRBJ2-1,-
TGTGCCAGCAGCCCAACTGGCGGGAGGATTGAGCAGTTCTTC,CASSPTGGRIEQFF,TRBV27,TRBJ2-1,TRBD2
TGTGCCAGCAGCAGGGCCCGGGACAGGGGGCTTGGGACTAATGAAAAACTGTTTTTT,CASSRARDRGLGTNEKLFF,TRBV5-7,TRBJ1-4,TRBD1
TGTGCCAGCAGCGGGACTAGCGGGAGGGCCGGGGAGCTGTTTTTT,CASSGTSGRAGELFF,TRBV7-2,TRBJ2-2,TRBD2
TGTGCCAGCAGCTTAGAGATTTCGCGGGACAGGGGTTTCAACGAGCAGTACTTC,CASSLEISRDRGFNEQYF,TRBV7-2,TRBJ2-7,TRBD1
TGTGCCAGTAGCCCTAATCAGGGGGGGCCCCAGCATTTT,CASSPNQGGPQHF,TRBV19,TRBJ1-5,TRBD1
TGCGCCAGCAGCCAGAATTCACAGGGGAGATATCTGTTTTTT,CASSQNSQGRYLFF,TRBV4-1,TRBJ1-4,TRBD1
TGTGCCAGTACCATCACAGGGGGGAGTCAGCCCCAGCATTTT,CASTITGGSQPQHF,TRBV19,TRBJ1-5,TRBD1
TGCGCCAGCAGCCTCCCGTCGGGTGCTAATGAAAAACTGTTTTTT,CASSLPSGANEKLFF,TRBV5-1,TRBJ1-4,-
TGTGCCAGCAGCCCTGTCGGGAGCTCCTATAATTCACCCCTCCACTTT,CASSPVGSSYNSPLHF,TRBV7-9,TRBJ1-6,-
TGTGCCAGCAGCTCCTCACTAGCGGGAGGGAGGGAGCAGTACTTC,CASSSSLAGGREQYF,TRBV5-6,TRBJ2-7,TRBD2
TGTGCCAGCAGCTCCACAGGGTCCTCTGGGGCCAACGTCCTGACTTTC,CASSSTGSSGANVLTF,TRBV5-4,TRBJ2-6,-
TGTGCCAGCAGCGGGACAGGGGGCTTTGGCTACACCTTC,CASSGTGGFGYTF,TRBV27,TRBJ1-2,TRBD1
TGTGCCTGGAGTGTTTTCGCGGGGGCGGAGACCCAGTACTTC,CAWSVFAGAETQYF,TRBV30,TRBJ2-5,-
TGTGCCAGCAGCGCCCGACAGGGGGCAACAGATACGCAGTATTTT,CASSARQGATDTQYF,TRBV7-9,TRBJ2-3,TRBD1
TGTGCCAGTAGTACTGCGGTGAACACTGAAGCTTTCTTT,CASSTAVNTEAFF,TRBV19,TRBJ1-1,-
TGTGCCAGCATCCGCGGGAGCCCCTACGAGCAGTACTTC,CASIRGSPYEQYF,TRBV2,TRBJ2-7,TRBD2
TGCAGCGTTGACGGACTAGCGGGAGGGGGCACAGATACGCAGTATTTT,CSVDGLAGGGTDTQYF,TRBV29-1,TRBJ2-3,TRBD2
TGCGCCATATCGTGGGGCCAAGAGGGCAGGGGAAATATCTACGATGAGCAGTACTTC,CAISWGQEGRGNIYDEQYF,TRBV5-1,TRBJ2-7,-